These 23 T cell receptor beta chains were sequenced from one sample in a study of blood T cell repertoires in COVID-19. Using immunoSEQ multiplex PCR, the repertoire was profiled, and TCRdb retains in-frame clones only, with some absent. This sample has approximately 20,000 clones, with 91% found just once. Sequencing was carried out using peripheral blood. The receptors were sampled from a human donor in a cohort sampled during active COVID-19.

The chain is built from TRBV30 and TRBJ1-1, with a weak D call TRBD1 (5 bases). V was cut by 5 bases and J by 1 base, with 14 bases left in between. CDR3 length equals 14 residues. The V gene's germline CDR1 is GTSNPN and CDR2 SVGIG (reference sequence). The CDR3 region is CAWSHSGGNTEAFF. The CDR3, as DNA: TGTGCCTGGTCACATTCCGGGGGGAACACTGAAGCTTTCTTT. Drawing the rest from reference TRBV30 and TRBJ1-1, the complete variable domain is SQTIHQWPATLVQPVGSPLSLECTVEGTSNPNLYWYRQAAGRGLQLLFYSVGIGQISSEVPQNLSASRPQDRQFILSSKKLLLSDSGFYLCAWSHSGGNTEAFFGQGTRLTVV.

For the CDR3, the DNA is TGCGCCAGCAGCTTGGACAGATCGCAGCCCCAGCATTTT. This encodes CASSLDRSQPQHF. The chain recombines TRBV5-1 with TRBJ1-5; no clear D gene. Trimming took 0 bases from V and 7 from J, leaving 8 bases between them. Germline-derived CDR1 and CDR2 are SGHRS and YFSETQ. The CDR3 loop spans 13 amino acids.

This clone was seen once. The chain carries TRBV9 and TRBJ2-3, with D hard to call. Trimming left V 0 bases short and J 2 bases short, with 7 bases between. The V gene's germline CDR1 is SGDLS and CDR2 YYNGEE. CDR3 length: 14 amino acids. The CDR3 here is CASSVVPDTDTQYF. In nucleotides, the CDR3 is TGTGCCAGCAGCGTAGTCCCAGACACAGATACGCAGTATTTT.

The rearrangement joins TRBV2 to TRBJ2-7; a weak D match, TRBD2 (5 bases). The CDR3 contains 13 residues. CDR1 and CDR2 (germline): SNHLY, FYNNEI. Trimming removed 6 bases from V and 12 bases from J, with 21 bases in between. The CDR3: CASSAHMEASGYF. The CDR3 nucleotides are TGTGCCAGCAGCGCCCATATGGAGGCCTCTGGGTACTTC.

This clone is a singleton in its sample. The chain carries TRBV2 and TRBJ1-1, with 7 bases fitting TRBD1. With V trimmed by 7 bases and J by 0 bases, 11 bases remained unmatched. Germline assignment: CDR1 SNHLY and CDR2 FYNNEI. This CDR3 region has 16 residues. For the CDR3, the DNA is TGTGCCAGCAACCTCCGAACGGGACAGTTGAACACTGAAGCTTTCTTT. This sequence encodes CASNLRTGQLNTEAFF.

The V and J genes are TRBV6-5 and TRBJ1-1; maybe TRBD1 (6 bases). V was pared by 6 bases and J by 7 bases, with 21 bases between. From germline, CDR1 is MNHEY and CDR2 SVGAGI. The CDR3 loop spans 15 amino acids. The CDR3 bases are TGTGCCAGCAGAGTCCGGGACACCCCTTTATTTGAAGCTTTCTTT. It codes for CASRVRDTPLFEAFF.

The chain employs TRBV29-1 and TRBJ2-6, with D possibly TRBD2 on 5 matching bases. The V and J ends lost 4 bases and 2 bases respectively, with 9 bases between them. Germline CDR1 reads SQVTM; CDR2 reads ANQGSEA. This CDR3 spans 14 amino acids. This CDR3 is CSVAPGTGANVLTF. The CDR3 DNA follows: TGCAGCGTTGCCCCGGGGACTGGGGCCAACGTCCTGACTTTC.

The chain couples TRBV7-3 to TRBJ2-2, with TRBD2 matching over 7 bases. Germline V gene sequence: CDR1 SGHTA, CDR2 FQGTGA. The V segment lost 1 base and the J segment 0 bases; nucleotides outside the gene matches: 2. The CDR3 sequence is 16 residues long. CDR3 amino acids: CASSLNAGANTGELFF. DNA for the CDR3: TGTGCCAGCAGCTTAAATGCGGGAGCGAACACCGGGGAGCTGTTTTTT.

The chain employs TRBV20-1 and TRBJ1-6; no reliable D call. Trimming took 3 bases from V and 5 from J, leaving 11 bases between them. The CDR3 contains 14 residues. The germline gives CDR1 DFQATT, CDR2 SNEGSKA (reference sequence). CDR3 coding DNA: TGCAGTGCTAGTAGAAAGCTGGATAATTCACCCCTCCACTTT. Translating it yields CSASRKLDNSPLHF.

The chain uses TRBV12-5 and TRBJ1-5, with D possibly TRBD1 on 5 matching bases. CDR1 and CDR2 (germline): LGHNT, FRNRAP. There are 18 residues in the CDR3. The V end was cut by 0 bases, the J end by 4 bases, with 19 bases between. CDR3 amino acids: CASGLVQLPGVINQPQHF. The CDR3 nucleotides are TGTGCTAGTGGTTTGGTGCAGTTGCCGGGGGTAATAAATCAGCCCCAGCATTTT.

The V and J genes are TRBV13 and TRBJ2-1; TRBD2 agrees at 7 bases. The CDR3 contains 15 residues. CDR1 and CDR2 from the germline V gene are PRHDT and FYEKMQ (reference sequence). Losses at the gene ends were 7 bases for V and 1 base for J; bases not matched to a gene: 7. CDR3 region: CASKPGLESYNEQFF. The CDR3 nucleotides read TGTGCCAGCAAACCCGGACTAGAATCCTACAATGAGCAGTTCTTC.

The chain combines TRBV11-2 with TRBJ2-7; 12 positions match TRBD2. Germline lookup yields CDR1 SGHAT and CDR2 FQNNGV. The CDR3 loop spans 14 amino acids. After removal of 5 bases from V and 7 bases from J, the junction contained 6 bases not matched to a gene. The CDR3 DNA follows: TGTGCCAGCAGCCCTAGCGGGAGGGCCTCTGAGCAGTACTTC. Translating gives CASSPSGRASEQYF.

This chain uses TRBV20-1 with TRBJ1-1; no reliable D call. The CDR3 has 13 residues. Trimming took off 3 bases at V and 3 bases at J, with 11 bases between the two ends. Germline CDR1 and CDR2: DFQATT and SNEGSKA (reference sequence). Here the CDR3 reads CSASGTGYTEAFF. For the CDR3, the DNA is TGCAGTGCTAGTGGTACGGGATACACTGAAGCTTTCTTT.

The chain joins TRBV10-1 to TRBJ2-7, with TRBD2 identical over 8 bases. The CDR3 runs 16 residues. V trimming: 8 bases; J trimming: 3 bases; junction bases outside the gene matches: 15. Germline V gene lookup returns CDR1 WNHNN and CDR2 SYGVQD (reference sequence). The CDR3, as DNA: TGCGCCAGCGACCAACCCCCCCCGGGACTAGACTACGAGCAGTACTTC. Residues: CASDQPPPGLDYEQYF.

This chain uses TRBV7-6 with TRBJ1-3, with 7 bases aligning to TRBD1. The germline V gene encodes CDR1 SGHVS and CDR2 FNYEAQ. The trim removed 0 bases at V and 0 bases at J, leaving 11 bases unmatched. The CDR3 is made up of 19 amino acids. The CDR3 sequence: CASSLADWKGAPSGNTIYF. CDR3 nucleotides: TGTGCCAGCAGCTTAGCGGATTGGAAGGGGGCGCCCTCTGGAAACACCATATATTTT.

This clone is a singleton in its sample. V and J are TRBV7-2 and TRBJ2-1, with a tentative D call TRBD2 (5 bases). Per the germline V gene, CDR1 is SGHTA and CDR2 is FQGNSA. V was clipped by 5 bases and J by 2 bases, with 7 bases between them. CDR3 length equals 13 residues. The DNA for the CDR3 is TGTGCCAGCAGCCCCGGGACCTACAATGAGCAGTTCTTC. Translation gives CASSPGTYNEQFF.

The chain links TRBV5-6 to TRBJ2-5, with D unresolved. Per germline, CDR1 SGHDT and CDR2 YYEEEE. V was pared by 2 bases and J by 4 bases, with 3 bases between. The length of the CDR3 is 11 residues. CDR3 region: CASSFRETQYF. The CDR3 bases are TGTGCCAGCAGCTTTCGAGAGACCCAGTACTTC. Complete variable domain (other parts from reference TRBV5-6 and TRBJ2-5): DAGVTQSPTHLIKTRGQQVTLRCSPKSGHDTVSWYQQALGQGPQFIFQYYEEEERQRGNFPDRFSGHQFPNYSSELNVNALLLGDSALYLCASSFRETQYFGPGTRLLVL.

This chain links TRBV9 with TRBJ2-3; D remains ambiguous. Germline V CDR1 and CDR2: SGDLS, YYNGEE. V shed 3 bases and J shed 0 bases, with 8 bases lying between them. The CDR3 covers 14 residues. This chain's CDR3 is CASSAGWSTDTQYF. The CDR3 DNA reads TGTGCCAGCAGCGCCGGGTGGAGCACAGATACGCAGTATTTT.

The table lists this clone with a few counts. The CDR3 bases are TGTGCCAGCAGTCAGGATGCTCTTGGAAACACCATATATTTT. This translates into CASSQDALGNTIYF. J is TRBJ1-3 and V is TRBV2; D not certain. The CDR3 is 14 residues long. The germline CDR1 and CDR2 sequences are SNHLY and FYNNEI. Deletions cut 5 bases from V and 3 bases from J, with 11 bases between.

V and J are TRBV13 and TRBJ2-7; tentative D call: TRBD1 (6 bases). CDR1 is PRHDT, CDR2 FYEKMQ, per germline (reference sequence). Trimming removed 2 bases at V and 7 bases at J, with 15 bases between. There are 14 residues in the CDR3. The CDR3 here is CASSLWGLGGEQYF. As DNA, the CDR3 is TGTGCCAGCAGCTTATGGGGGCTCGGAGGTGAGCAGTACTTC.

V is TRBV7-9 and J is TRBJ2-3; 8 bases fit TRBD2. The CDR3 is made up of 14 amino acids. Trimming at V came to 5 bases and at J to 4 bases, leaving 5 bases not matched to a gene. CDR1 and CDR2 from the germline V gene are SEHNR and FQNEAQ (reference sequence). This CDR3 reads CASSPPGLADTQYF. Written as DNA, the CDR3 is TGTGCCAGCAGCCCCCCGGGACTAGCAGATACGCAGTATTTT.

This sequence joins TRBV7-2 and TRBJ1-5, with a weak D call TRBD1 (6 bases). V was trimmed by 0 bases and J by 3 bases, leaving 12 bases between them. CDR1 and CDR2 from the germline V gene are SGHTA and FQGNSA. The CDR3 is 16 residues long. CDR3 region: CASSLAGRGNNQPQHF. The CDR3 DNA reads as TGTGCCAGCAGCTTAGCGGGCAGGGGTAACAATCAGCCCCAGCATTTT.

The chain is built from TRBV28 and TRBJ1-1; D not certain. V lost 2 bases and J lost 3, with 10 bases in between. The CDR3 is 14 residues long. CDR1 is MDHEN and CDR2 is SYDVKM in the germline V gene. The CDR3 spells CASSLPLGDTEAFF. CDR3 nucleotides: TGTGCCAGCAGTTTACCACTCGGGGACACTGAAGCTTTCTTT.